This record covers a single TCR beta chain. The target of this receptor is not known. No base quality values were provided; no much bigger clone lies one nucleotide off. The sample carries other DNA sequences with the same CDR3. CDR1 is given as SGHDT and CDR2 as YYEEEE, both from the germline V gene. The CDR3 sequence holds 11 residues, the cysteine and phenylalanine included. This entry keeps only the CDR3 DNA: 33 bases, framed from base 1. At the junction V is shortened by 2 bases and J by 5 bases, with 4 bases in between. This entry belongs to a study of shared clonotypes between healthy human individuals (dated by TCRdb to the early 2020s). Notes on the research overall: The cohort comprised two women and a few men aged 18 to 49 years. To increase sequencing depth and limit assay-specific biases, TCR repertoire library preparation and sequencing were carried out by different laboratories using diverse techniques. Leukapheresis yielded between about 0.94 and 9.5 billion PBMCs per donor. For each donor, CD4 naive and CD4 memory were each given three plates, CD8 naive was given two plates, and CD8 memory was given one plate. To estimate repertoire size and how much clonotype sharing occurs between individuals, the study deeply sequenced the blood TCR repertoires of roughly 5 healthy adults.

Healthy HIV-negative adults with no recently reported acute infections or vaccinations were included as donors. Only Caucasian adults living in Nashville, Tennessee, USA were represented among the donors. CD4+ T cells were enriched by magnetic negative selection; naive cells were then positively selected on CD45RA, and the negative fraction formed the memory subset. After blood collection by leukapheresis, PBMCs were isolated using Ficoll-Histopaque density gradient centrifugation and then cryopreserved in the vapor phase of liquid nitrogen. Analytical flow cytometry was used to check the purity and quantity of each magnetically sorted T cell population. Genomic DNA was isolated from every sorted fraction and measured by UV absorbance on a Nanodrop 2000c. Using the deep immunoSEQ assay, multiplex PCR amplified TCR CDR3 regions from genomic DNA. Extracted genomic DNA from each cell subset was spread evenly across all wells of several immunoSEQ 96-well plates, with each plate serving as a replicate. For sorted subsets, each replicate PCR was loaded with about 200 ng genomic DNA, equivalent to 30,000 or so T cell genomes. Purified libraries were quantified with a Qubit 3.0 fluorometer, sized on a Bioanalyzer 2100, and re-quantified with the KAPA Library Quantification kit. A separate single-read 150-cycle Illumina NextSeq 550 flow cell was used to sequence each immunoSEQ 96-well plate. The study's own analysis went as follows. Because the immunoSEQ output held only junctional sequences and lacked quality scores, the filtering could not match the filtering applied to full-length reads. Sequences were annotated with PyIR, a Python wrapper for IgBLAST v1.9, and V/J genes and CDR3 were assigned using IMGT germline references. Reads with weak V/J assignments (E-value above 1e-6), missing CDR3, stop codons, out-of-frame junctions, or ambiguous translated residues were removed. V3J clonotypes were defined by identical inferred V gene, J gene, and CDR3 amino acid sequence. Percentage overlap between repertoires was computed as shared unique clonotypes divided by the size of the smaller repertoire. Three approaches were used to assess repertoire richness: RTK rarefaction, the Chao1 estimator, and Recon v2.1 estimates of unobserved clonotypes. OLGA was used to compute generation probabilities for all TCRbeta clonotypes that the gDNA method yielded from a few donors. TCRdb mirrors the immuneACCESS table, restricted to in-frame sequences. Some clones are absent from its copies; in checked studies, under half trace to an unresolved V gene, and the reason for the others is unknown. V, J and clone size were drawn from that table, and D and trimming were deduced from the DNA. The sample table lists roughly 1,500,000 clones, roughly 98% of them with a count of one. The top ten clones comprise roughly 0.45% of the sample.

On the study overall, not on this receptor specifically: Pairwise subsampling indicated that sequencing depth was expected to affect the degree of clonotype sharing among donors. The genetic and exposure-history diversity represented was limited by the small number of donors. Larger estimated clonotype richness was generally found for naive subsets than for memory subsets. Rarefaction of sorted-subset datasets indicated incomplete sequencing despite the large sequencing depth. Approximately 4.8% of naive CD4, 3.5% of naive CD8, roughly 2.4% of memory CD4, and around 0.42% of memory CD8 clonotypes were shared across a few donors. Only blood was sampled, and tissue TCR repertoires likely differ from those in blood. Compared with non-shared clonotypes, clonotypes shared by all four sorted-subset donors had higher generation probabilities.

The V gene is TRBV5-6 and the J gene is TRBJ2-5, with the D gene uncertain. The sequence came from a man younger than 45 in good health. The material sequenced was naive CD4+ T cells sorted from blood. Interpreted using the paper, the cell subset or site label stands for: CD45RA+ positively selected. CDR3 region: CASSFRETQYF. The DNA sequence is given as TGTGCCAGCAGCTTTAGGGAGACCCAGTACTTC.